These 5 T cell receptor beta chains were all obtained from the same sample, sequenced in a study of human T cells and chemical hapten exposure. From the RACE reads, TCRdb called clonotypes with MiXCR, one entry per CDR3 protein. The sample contains approximately 77,000 distinct CDR3 sequences, 14% of which appear only once. Time point here: pre-sensitization, week 0. Treatment described: therapeutic diphenylcyclopropenone sensitization with weekly scalp DPC. The sequenced sample was whole blood, obtained in connection with sensitization to the hapten diphenylcyclopropenone (DPC). Receptors originate from a woman between 50 and 59 years old with alopecia areata. Some clones in this sample may be carry-over from other donors' samples.

This clonotype was picked up a small number of times. The chain couples TRBV12-3 or TRBV12-4 to TRBJ2-2; no clear D gene. CDR3 size: 15 residues. V lost 1 base and J lost 4, with 10 bases in between. In nucleotides, the CDR3 is TGTGCCAGCAGTTTAGGAGGTAGTGGCACCGGGGAGCTGTTTTTT. Translated: CASSLGGSGTGELFF.

This clonotype was seen more than once but under ten times. The chain couples TRBV12-3 or TRBV12-4 to TRBJ1-5; D unclear. V was shortened by 1 base and J by 2 bases, with 9 bases between the two germline ends. This CDR3 is 15 amino acids long. CDR3 sequence (DNA): TGTGCCAGCAGTTTAGGGGGAAAGGGCAATCAGCCCCAGCATTTT. This encodes CASSLGGKGNQPQHF.

In regard to this clonotype: A much larger clone differs by one base, so this may be a read error. The chain recombines TRBV7-8 with TRBJ2-1; tentatively, D is TRBD1 or TRBD2 (5 bases each). The ends were cut back, 2 bases at V and 11 bases at J, with 10 bases in the middle. CDR1 SGHVS and CDR2 FQNEAQ come from the germline V gene. The CDR3 has 12 amino acids. For the CDR3, the DNA is TGTGCCAGCAGCTTACCGGGGCGGAAGCAGTTCTTC. Protein product: CASSLPGRKQFF.

The chain joins TRBV27 to TRBJ1-1; TRBD1 agrees at 11 bases. The germline V gene has CDR1 MNHEY and CDR2 SMNVEV (reference sequence). This CDR3 comprises 17 residues. V lost 2 bases, J lost 3 bases, and 8 bases stayed unmatched. CDR3: CASSLAGQGAGYTEAFF. The CDR3 DNA reads TGTGCCAGCAGTTTAGCTGGACAGGGGGCAGGGTACACTGAAGCTTTCTTT.

This chain joins TRBV6-2 or TRBV6-3 and TRBJ2-1; D is uncertain. The CDR3 has 12 residues. The V gene lost 3 bases and the J gene lost 6 bases, with 6 bases spanning the gap. Germline V lookup: CDR1 MNHEY, CDR2 SVGEGT. CDR3 bases: TGTGCCAGCAGTTATGGGGTCAATGAGCAGTTCTTC. It yields the protein CASSYGVNEQFF.